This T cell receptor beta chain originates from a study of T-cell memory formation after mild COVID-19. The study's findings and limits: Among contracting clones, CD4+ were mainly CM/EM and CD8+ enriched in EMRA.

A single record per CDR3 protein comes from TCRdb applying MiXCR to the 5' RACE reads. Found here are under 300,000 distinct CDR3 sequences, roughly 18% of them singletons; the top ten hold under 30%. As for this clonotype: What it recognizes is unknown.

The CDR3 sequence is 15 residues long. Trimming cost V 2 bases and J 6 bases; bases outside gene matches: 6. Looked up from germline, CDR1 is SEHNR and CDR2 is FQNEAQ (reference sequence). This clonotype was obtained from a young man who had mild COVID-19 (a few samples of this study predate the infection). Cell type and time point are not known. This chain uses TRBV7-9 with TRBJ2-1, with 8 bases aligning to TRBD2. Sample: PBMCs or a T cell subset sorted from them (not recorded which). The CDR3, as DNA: TGTGCCAGCAGCTTAACCGGGGGGGCCGGCAATGAGCAGTTCTTC. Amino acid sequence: CASSLTGGAGNEQFF.